Following are 25 T cell receptor beta chains from one sample sequenced in a study of T cells after yellow fever vaccination. TCRdb reprocessed the 5' RACE reads with MiXCR, giving one entry per CDR3 protein. Of about 330,000 distinct CDR3 sequences listed, roughly 7% are singletons. Sequenced material: PBMCs, taken roughly 45 days after the first yellow fever vaccination. The origin of the receptors is a man between 18 and 35 years old who received the YFV17D yellow fever vaccine.

With regard to this clonotype: This is likely a read error, given that the CDR3 carries no conserved phenylalanine or tryptophan at its end. The chain carries TRBV29-1 and TRBJ2-1, with TRBD2 as a possible D gene (5 bases). Trimming took 2 bases from V and 7 from J, leaving 15 bases between them. There are 14 residues in the CDR3. CDR1 SQVTM and CDR2 ANQGSEA come from the germline V gene. The CDR3 region is CSVESHVRGNEQFS. CDR3 coding DNA: TGCAGCGTTGAAAGCCACGTACGGGGAAATGAGCAGTTCTCC.

The rearrangement uses TRBV7-9 and TRBJ1-4, with 9 positions matching TRBD1. V dropped 5 bases and J dropped 4; count of bases not matched to a gene: 11. The germline CDR1 and CDR2 sequences are SEHNR and FQNEAQ (reference sequence). CDR3 length: 17 residues. The CDR3 reads CASSAGQGTTGNEKLFF. DNA of the CDR3: TGTGCCAGCAGCGCCGGACAGGGGACAACCGGTAATGAAAAACTGTTTTTT.

V and J are TRBV4-1 and TRBJ2-2; D not resolved. The germline gives CDR1 MGHRA, CDR2 YSYEKL. The CDR3 is 14 amino acids. V was clipped by 6 bases and J by 5 bases, with 13 bases between them. Here the CDR3 reads CASRTIGRTGELFF. CDR3 nucleotide sequence: TGCGCCAGCAGAACCATAGGGCGTACCGGGGAGCTGTTTTTT.

Only a few counts were recorded for this clonotype. V and J are TRBV5-6 and TRBJ1-6; D is perhaps TRBD1 (5 bases). Germline V gives CDR1 SGHDT, CDR2 YYEEEE. CDR3 length equals 16 residues. Trimming removed 4 bases from V and 0 bases from J, with 11 bases in between. Here the CDR3 reads CASSTKGSSYNSPLHF. The CDR3, as DNA: TGTGCCAGCAGCACCAAGGGGAGCTCCTATAATTCACCCCTCCACTTT.

This clonotype has a count of ten or more. The chain links TRBV5-6 to TRBJ1-2; D unresolved. With 2 bases removed from V and 4 bases from J, the gap between germline ends came to 9 bases. This CDR3 spans 13 amino acids. Germline CDR1 reads SGHDT; CDR2 reads YYEEEE. The CDR3 DNA reads as TGTGCCAGCAGCTTTGGTCGTACCTATGGCTACACCTTC. This translates into CASSFGRTYGYTF.

The V gene is TRBV12-3 or TRBV12-4, the J gene TRBJ2-1; 11 nucleotides align to TRBD2. V lost 0 bases and J lost 5; bases outside the gene matches: 0. The CDR3 sequence is 15 residues long. The CDR3, as DNA: TGTGCCAGCAGTTTAGCTAGCGGGGGGGACAATGAGCAGTTCTTC. Translation: CASSLASGGDNEQFF.

This clonotype was recorded many times. The chain joins TRBV12-3 or TRBV12-4 to TRBJ2-7; tentative D call: TRBD2 (5 bases). The CDR3 runs to 15 residues. The ends were cut back, 6 bases at V and 2 bases at J, with 17 bases in the middle. The CDR3 sequence is CASSPGYGVTYEQYV. As DNA, the CDR3 is TGTGCCAGCAGCCCGGGGTATGGGGTAACCTACGAGCAGTACGTC.

This chain connects TRBV4-3 to TRBJ2-3; tentatively, D is TRBD2 (6 bases). From germline, CDR1 is LGHNA and CDR2 YSLEER. CDR3 length equals 18 residues. Trimming took off 0 bases at V and 3 bases at J, with 19 bases between the two ends. The CDR3 reads CASSQDGPGGSWTDTQYF. In DNA form, the CDR3 reads TGCGCCAGCAGCCAAGACGGGCCCGGAGGGTCGTGGACAGATACGCAGTATTTT.

This clonotype was counted at least ten times. The rearrangement uses TRBV9 and TRBJ2-1; D uncertain. The CDR3 is 13 amino acids. Trimming took off 4 bases at V and 5 bases at J, with 10 bases between the two ends. Germline values: CDR1 SGDLS, CDR2 YYNGEE. For the CDR3, the DNA is TGTGCCAGCAGCAAGGACCCTAACAATGAGCAGTTCTTC. Its translation: CASSKDPNNEQFF.

The genes are TRBV6-1 and TRBJ2-3; 8 bases map to TRBD1. After removal of 5 bases from V and 4 bases from J, the junction contained 8 bases not matched to a gene. The CDR3 extends over 15 amino acids. Germline V gene lookup returns CDR1 MNHNS and CDR2 SASEGT. The CDR3 bases are TGTGCCAGCAGTCCTGGACAGGGCCGGGCAGATACGCAGTATTTT. Encoded protein: CASSPGQGRADTQYF.

The V gene is TRBV4-1, the J gene TRBJ2-2, with 7 nucleotides matching TRBD1. The junction had 3 bases not matched to a gene; V was cut back by 3 bases and J by 2 bases. CDR3 length: 15 residues. Germline V gene sequence: CDR1 MGHRA, CDR2 YSYEKL. The CDR3: CASSQGQKNTGELFF. In DNA, the CDR3 is TGCGCCAGCAGCCAGGGACAGAAAAACACCGGGGAGCTGTTTTTT.

V and J are TRBV3-1 and TRBJ2-3; D is perhaps TRBD1 or TRBD2 (5 bases each). This CDR3 is built from 15 residues. V gave up 1 base and J gave up 6 bases, with 14 bases separating them. From germline, CDR1 is LGHDT and CDR2 YNNKEL (reference sequence). CDR3 nucleotides: TGTGCCAGCAGCCAAGGGGTGGGGACCAGGGATACGCAGTATTTT. Residues: CASSQGVGTRDTQYF.

This clonotype was seen more than once but under ten times. J is TRBJ1-4 and V is TRBV4-1; 8 bases are a match to TRBD1. This CDR3 spans 16 amino acids. After removal of 0 bases from V and 6 bases from J, the junction contained 6 bases not matched to a gene. Germline CDR1 reads MGHRA; CDR2 reads YSYEKL. The CDR3 here is CASSQDWDRPDEKLFF. In DNA, the CDR3 is TGCGCCAGCAGCCAAGATTGGGACAGGCCCGATGAAAAACTGTTTTTT.

Points on this clonotype: One end of the junction varies from germline; a read error may be responsible. The chain employs TRBV12-3 or TRBV12-4 and TRBJ2-5, with 7 nucleotides matching TRBD2. The CDR3 runs to 18 residues. This chain's CDR3 is CARSLILSSAGIQETQYF. The CDR3 nucleotides read TGTGCCCGCAGTTTAATTCTGAGCTCAGCGGGAATCCAAGAGACCCAGTACTTC.

The CDR3 DNA is TGCAGTGCTAGAGTATCCTTGAGCGTGAGGGGTGATTACACAGATACGCAGTATTTT. Its protein is CSARVSLSVRGDYTDTQYF. The chain couples TRBV20-1 to TRBJ2-3, with D tentatively TRBD1 or TRBD2 (5 bases each). Germline V lookup: CDR1 DFQATT, CDR2 SNEGSKA (reference sequence). V lost 1 base and J 2 bases, leaving 25 bases between the germline ends. The CDR3 is made up of 19 amino acids.

In this sample, this clonotype turned up many times. The chain links TRBV20-1 to TRBJ2-3, with 11 bases fitting TRBD2. V dropped 6 bases and J dropped 1; count of bases not matched to a gene: 0. Germline V gives CDR1 DFQATT, CDR2 SNEGSKA (reference sequence). This CDR3 spans 13 amino acids. The CDR3 DNA follows: TGCAGTGCACTAGCGGGGGGCACAGATACGCAGTATTTT. This sequence encodes CSALAGGTDTQYF.

In this sample, this clonotype turned up many times. The chain employs TRBV4-2 and TRBJ2-1, with 7 bases lining up with TRBD2. V shed 6 bases, J shed 7 bases, and the junction held 12 bases outside the gene matches. Germline CDR1 is LGHNA and CDR2 is YNFKEQ. The CDR3 extends over 15 amino acids. CDR3 bases: TGTGCCAGCAGGCCTCCGGGGGGAGGTCTTAATGAGCAGTTCTTC. Protein product: CASRPPGGGLNEQFF.

V and J are TRBV7-2 and TRBJ2-7; tentatively, D is TRBD2 (8 bases). Germline V gene lookup returns CDR1 SGHTA and CDR2 FQGNSA. The V end lost 5 bases, the J end lost 3 bases, and 17 bases lay between the germline ends. CDR3 length: 15 amino acids. CDR3: CASSQSTGTSYEQYF. In DNA form, the CDR3 reads TGTGCCAGCAGCCAATCGACAGGGACTAGCTACGAGCAGTACTTC.

This chain joins TRBV5-1 and TRBJ2-2; TRBD1 might be the D (6 bases). Trimming removed 4 bases at V and 4 bases at J, with 14 bases between. CDR1 is SGHRS and CDR2 is YFSETQ in the germline V gene. This CDR3 is built from 15 residues. The CDR3 bases are TGCGCCAGCAGCGATACCGCAGGGGTCACCGGGGAGCTGTTTTTT. Translating it yields CASSDTAGVTGELFF.

The sample holds a few counts of this clonotype. The chain uses TRBV12-3 or TRBV12-4 and TRBJ1-5, with TRBD1 as a possible D gene (5 bases). CDR3 length equals 14 residues. Trimming cost V 6 bases and J 9 bases, with 18 bases left between them. The CDR3 bases are TGTGCCAGCAGGGGGACTGGCATGGTGGGGCCCCAGCATTTT. Residues: CASRGTGMVGPQHF.

This clonotype was seen a few times. This sequence joins TRBV12-5 and TRBJ2-1; TRBD1 matches at 8 bases. The CDR3 loop spans 18 amino acids. Germline CDR1 and CDR2: LGHNT and FRNRAP. V was clipped by 5 bases and J by 0 bases; unmatched bases: 12. CDR3 sequence: CASGRPATGESSYNEQFF. The CDR3, as DNA: TGTGCTAGTGGTAGGCCCGCGACAGGGGAGAGCTCCTACAATGAGCAGTTCTTC.

This clonotype appeared many times. The chain links TRBV5-1 to TRBJ1-1; D unclear. The CDR3 totals 14 residues. Trimming pared 0 bases from V and 7 bases from J, leaving 13 bases between. The V gene's germline CDR1 is SGHRS and CDR2 YFSETQ. In nucleotides, the CDR3 is TGCGCCAGCAGCTTGGCCGTGGGGTCCATTGAAGCTTTCTTT. Translated, it gives CASSLAVGSIEAFF. The whole variable domain, remainder taken from reference TRBV5-1 and TRBJ1-1, is KAGVTQTPRYLIKTRGQQVTLSCSPISGHRSVSWYQQTPGQGLQFLFEYFSETQRNKGNFPGRFSGRQFSNSRSEMNVSTLELGDSALYLCASSLAVGSIEAFFGQGTRLTVV.

The table lists this clonotype with a few counts. The gene calls are TRBV12-3 or TRBV12-4 and TRBJ1-3; tentatively, D is TRBD1 (6 bases). The V end was cut by 3 bases, the J end by 7 bases, with 16 bases between. The CDR3 length is 15 residues. The CDR3: CASSFRTVGRNTIYF. CDR3 bases: TGTGCCAGCAGTTTTCGGACAGTCGGGAGGAACACCATATATTTT.

This clonotype appeared many times. The rearrangement joins TRBV28 to TRBJ2-5; D is undetermined. The CDR3 sequence is 12 residues long. The germline V and J ends were trimmed by 5 bases and 6 bases, with 10 bases remaining between them. Germline-derived CDR1 and CDR2 are MDHEN and SYDVKM. The CDR3 spells CASSLLKKTQYF. In nucleotides, the CDR3 is TGTGCCAGCAGTCTCCTAAAGAAGACCCAGTACTTC.

The chain uses TRBV25-1 and TRBJ1-1; 9 bases align to TRBD1. The V gene's germline CDR1 is MGHDK and CDR2 SYGVNS. CDR3 size: 17 residues. After removal of 7 bases from V and 3 bases from J, the junction contained 15 bases not matched to a gene. This CDR3 reads CASKGGTGNKIHTEAFF. The CDR3 coding sequence is TGTGCCAGCAAAGGTGGGACAGGGAACAAGATTCACACTGAAGCTTTCTTT.